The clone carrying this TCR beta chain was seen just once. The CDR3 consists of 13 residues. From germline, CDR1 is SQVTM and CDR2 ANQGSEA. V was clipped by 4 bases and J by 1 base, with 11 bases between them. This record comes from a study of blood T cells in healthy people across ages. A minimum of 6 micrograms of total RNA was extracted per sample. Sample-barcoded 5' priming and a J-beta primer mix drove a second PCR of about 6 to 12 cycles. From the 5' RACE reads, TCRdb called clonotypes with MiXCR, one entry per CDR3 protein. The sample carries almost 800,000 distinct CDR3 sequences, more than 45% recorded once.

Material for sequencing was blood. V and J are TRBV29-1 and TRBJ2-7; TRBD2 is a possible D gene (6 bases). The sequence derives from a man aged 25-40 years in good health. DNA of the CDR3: TGCAGCGTTGCGGGGGTTAGTTCCTACGAGCAGTACTTC. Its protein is CSVAGVSSYEQYF.